This T cell receptor beta chain is from a study of identical twins. Study results and limitations: Beta clonotypes that were abundant in cord blood contained fewer insertions, a pattern absent from memory repertoires. Models underpredicted monozygotic twin sharing of out-of-frame TCR alpha.

On this clonotype: Its antigen is unidentified.

The length of the CDR3 is 18 residues. J lost 3 bases, V lost 11 bases, and 18 bases had no gene match. Germline V gene data show CDR1 as SNHLY and CDR2 as FYNNEI. Addition of a universal primer site occurred through template switching, and cDNA carried unique molecular identifiers. TCRdb passed the 5' RACE reads through MiXCR, listing each CDR3 protein once. The sample has 550,000 to 800,000 distinct CDR3 sequences, 7.1% seen once. These data are also associated with another study on yellow fever vaccine responses in identical twins.

The sample was PBMCs. This rearrangement joins TRBV2 to TRBJ2-2; 10 nucleotides align to TRBD2. The sequence derives from a woman between 18 and 29 years old in good health. The DNA of the CDR3 is TGTGCCTTCTGTTTGAGTCTAGCGGGAGATCCGTACACCGGGGAGCTGTTTTTT. This sequence encodes CAFCLSLAGDPYTGELFF.